This record looks at one T cell receptor (beta chain) sequence and its context. The entry originates in a study of blood T cell repertoires in COVID-19. Study at large: Researchers got acute and convalescent COVID-19 samples from the United States, Italy and Spain.

The CDR3 is 11 amino acids. Between the trimmed V and J ends, which lost 7 bases and 7 bases, there was a span of 13 bases. CDR1 and CDR2 from the germline V gene are GTSNPN and SVGIG (reference sequence). The authors' processing: Amplification of reference gene primers provided the estimated nucleated cell counts. Profiled with immunoSEQ multiplex PCR; TCRdb holds only in-frame clones, not every one. V and J calls and clone size follow that table, whereas D and trimming were derived from the DNA. The top ten clones hold 6.5% to 7% of a sample with 150,000 to 200,000 clones, over 75% of them seen once.

Sequences were obtained from peripheral blood. The TCR comes from a man aged 65 to 79 with active or convalescent COVID-19. This sequence joins TRBV30 and TRBJ1-2; D might be TRBD1 (6 bases). This CDR3 is CAYPGGLGYTF. CDR3 bases: TGTGCCTACCCGGGGGGGCTTGGCTACACCTTC.